The 12 T cell receptor beta chains reported below all come from one sample, sequenced in a study of T cells in Graves' hyperthyroidism and ophthalmopathy. Amplification yielded TCR beta CDR3 regions, with RNA transcripts as the source. TCR CDR3 regions were first amplified by RT-PCR with HTBI primers. TCRdb redid the calling of the multiplex PCR reads with MiXCR, one entry per CDR3 protein. Of approximately 400,000 distinct CDR3 sequences listed, about 25% are singletons. The specimen sequenced was blood. These receptors originate from a man between 50 and 59 years old with Graves' hyperthyroidism.

The J gene is TRBJ2-4, the V gene TRBV4-1; D is unresolved. This CDR3 contains 15 residues. Germline CDR1 reads MGHRA; CDR2 reads YSYEKL. V lost 0 bases and J lost 7, with 13 bases in between. CDR3 loop: CASSQEIGDRNIQYF. CDR3 nucleotides: TGCGCCAGCAGCCAAGAGATTGGGGATCGTAACATTCAGTACTTC.

J is TRBJ2-7 and V is TRBV30; tentative D call: TRBD1 (6 bases). V gave up 4 bases and J gave up 6 bases, with 16 bases separating them. Germline V gene lookup returns CDR1 GTSNPN and CDR2 SVGIG (reference sequence). The CDR3 loop spans 13 amino acids. The chain's CDR3 is CAWNSDSGVEQYF. CDR3 bases: TGTGCCTGGAACTCGGACTCAGGGGTCGAGCAGTACTTC.

The rearrangement links TRBV5-1 to TRBJ1-2; 9 positions agree with TRBD1. CDR1 is SGHRS, CDR2 YFSETQ, per germline. The length of the CDR3 is 13 residues. V lost 3 bases and J lost 6; bases outside the gene matches: 3. In DNA, the CDR3 is TGCGCCAGCAGCTCACAGGGGGCGGATGGCTACACCTTC. It yields the protein CASSSQGADGYTF.

This clonotype was observed a handful of times. The CDR3 DNA is TGCAGTGCTAGAGATCCCGGGACTTCCTCCTACAATGAGCAGTTCTTC. Translation: CSARDPGTSSYNEQFF. The V and J genes are TRBV20-1 and TRBJ2-1; possibly TRBD2 for D (6 bases). Germline loops: CDR1 DFQATT, CDR2 SNEGSKA (reference sequence). This CDR3 has 16 residues. The V gene lost 0 bases and the J gene lost 0 bases, with 12 bases spanning the gap.

This clonotype was observed a few times. The rearrangement uses TRBV9 and TRBJ2-1; 8 positions match TRBD2. The germline V gene encodes CDR1 SGDLS and CDR2 YYNGEE. This CDR3 region has 15 residues. The junction had 3 bases not matched to a gene; V was cut back by 0 bases and J by 4 bases. CDR3 sequence: CASSVASGGYNEQFF. CDR3 coding DNA: TGTGCCAGCAGCGTAGCCAGCGGGGGATACAATGAGCAGTTCTTC.

This clonotype was found a few times. The rearrangement joins TRBV7-9 to TRBJ2-1; the match to TRBD1 covers 9 bases. Germline V gene sequence: CDR1 SEHNR, CDR2 FQNEAQ (reference sequence). Germline trimming cut 1 base from V and 8 bases from J; bases unmatched to any gene: 3. The CDR3 runs to 14 residues. CDR3 loop: CASSLDRGLHEQFF. CDR3 nucleotide sequence: TGTGCCAGCAGCTTAGACAGGGGGCTCCATGAGCAGTTCTTC.

The chain links TRBV19 to TRBJ1-1; 7 nucleotides match TRBD1. From germline, CDR1 is LNHDA and CDR2 SQIVND (reference sequence). Trimming removed 6 bases from V and 4 bases from J; junction bases left unmatched: 17. This CDR3 region has 17 residues. Here the CDR3 reads CASRNPDRMLAGTEAFF. The DNA for the CDR3 is TGTGCCAGTAGAAACCCGGACAGGATGTTAGCCGGCACTGAAGCTTTCTTT.

In this sample, this clonotype turned up a few times. The rearrangement uses TRBV10-3 and TRBJ2-6, with D uncertain. The V and J ends lost 6 bases and 4 bases respectively, with 10 bases between them. The CDR3 length is 14 residues. Germline V lookup: CDR1 ENHRY, CDR2 SYGVKD. This CDR3 is CAISTHGGANVLTF. Here the CDR3 DNA reads TGTGCCATCAGCACCCATGGCGGGGCCAACGTCCTGACTTTC.

Notes on this clonotype: Relative to the germline gene, one junction end is altered; a read error may explain this. The rearrangement uses TRBV5-1 and TRBJ2-5; TRBD2 matches at 9 bases. The CDR3 length is 13 residues. The V gene's germline CDR1 is SGHRS and CDR2 YFSETQ. The CDR3 DNA follows: TGCGCCAGCAGGACTAGCGGTGGAGAGGCCCAGTACTTC. It specifies CASRTSGGEAQYF.

This clonotype was seen a handful of times. This chain links TRBV30 with TRBJ2-2, with TRBD2 matching over 8 bases. With 3 bases clipped from V and 6 bases from J, the junction kept 6 bases outside the gene matches. The CDR3 spans 14 residues. Germline CDR1 is GTSNPN and CDR2 is SVGIG (reference sequence). The CDR3 DNA sequence: TGTGCCTGGAGAGGACTAGCAGGGGCCGGGGAGCTGTTTTTT. It yields the protein CAWRGLAGAGELFF.

On this clonotype: It may be a read error: a sequence one base away is much more abundant. The V gene is TRBV30, the J gene TRBJ2-2; 8 nucleotides match TRBD2. Germline V CDR1 and CDR2: GTSNPN, SVGIG (reference sequence). This CDR3 region has 14 residues. In DNA form, the CDR3 reads TGTGCCTGGAGTAGCGGGGGACACACCGGGGAGCGGTTTTTT. This codes for CAWSSGGHTGERFF.

The chain links TRBV4-1 to TRBJ1-5; D remains unclear. V lost 0 bases to trimming and J lost 4 bases, with 4 bases between them. This CDR3 has 13 amino acids. Germline V gene lookup returns CDR1 MGHRA and CDR2 YSYEKL. In nucleotides, the CDR3 is TGCGCCAGCAGCCAAGACCCTAATCAGCCCCAGCATTTT. Its protein is CASSQDPNQPQHF.